This TCR beta chain was recovered during a study of cytomegalovirus exposure and HLA in healthy donors. As concerns this clone: Its target is unknown.

Regarding the study as a whole: Accurate prediction of most subjects' HLA-A and HLA-B alleles from TCR beta sequences was reported. In a later analysis, several top co-occurrence clusters appeared linked to parvovirus B19, influenza, CMV and Epstein-Barr virus.

The PCR made use of 60 Vbeta and 13 Jbeta primers. The table came from immunoSEQ multiplex PCR; TCRdb's copy has only in-frame clones and leaves some out. This sample has a few hundred thousand clones, with around 81% found just once. The clonotype was recovered from a woman aged 60 to 75 in good health and CMV-seropositive. Material: PBMCs.

The CDR3 sequence is CASSSDSLAAFF. The DNA for the CDR3 is TGTGCCAGCAGCTCCGACTCGCTGGCCGCTTTCTTT. The rearrangement uses TRBV7-9 and TRBJ1-1; no firm D call. Germline values: CDR1 SEHNR, CDR2 FQNEAQ (reference sequence). The CDR3 is 12 residues long. V gave up 4 bases and J gave up 11 bases, with 14 bases separating them.